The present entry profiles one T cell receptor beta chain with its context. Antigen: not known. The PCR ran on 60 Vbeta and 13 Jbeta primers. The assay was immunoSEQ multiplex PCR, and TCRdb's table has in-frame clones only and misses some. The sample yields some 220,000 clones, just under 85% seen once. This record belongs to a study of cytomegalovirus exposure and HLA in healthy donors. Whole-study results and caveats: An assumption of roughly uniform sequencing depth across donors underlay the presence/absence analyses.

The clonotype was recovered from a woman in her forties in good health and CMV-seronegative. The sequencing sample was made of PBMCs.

CDR3 coding DNA: TGTGCCTGGAACGAGCCCCGGGGGAACACTGAAGCTTTCTTT. Translating gives CAWNEPRGNTEAFF. This chain uses TRBV30 with TRBJ1-1; D gene ambiguous. Germline values: CDR1 GTSNPN, CDR2 SVGIG (reference sequence). With 4 bases removed from V and 1 base from J, the gap between germline ends came to 13 bases. CDR3 length equals 14 residues.